This TCR beta chain was sequenced for a study of T cell clonality in common variable immunodeficiency. Findings of the study overall: Shared TCRbeta clones were fewer between CVID subjects than controls. The cause of increased CVID clonality remains unclear without subpopulation sequencing. Repertoire-complication correlations in CVID were limited by patient heterogeneity.

The sample holds many counts of this clone. Its antigen is not known. Method: immunoSEQ multiplex PCR; TCRdb's copy keeps in-frame clones and lacks some. This sample carries around 81,000 clones and no singletons, and approximately 0.84% goes to the top ten. The sample was peripheral blood mononuclear cells. The TCR sequence derives from a person aged 18-70 years in good health.

Partial CDR3 DNA: TGTGCCTTTAGCGGGAACGCAGATACG. Translating gives CAFSGNADT. In full, the CDR3 is CAFSGNADTQYF. The chain couples TRBV30 to TRBJ2-3; 8 bases fit TRBD2. The read comes to an end 3 residues before the CDR3 does, leaving the germline J gene to fill in the end. This CDR3 is built from 12 residues. Losses at the gene ends were 7 bases for V and 4 bases for J; bases not matched to a gene: 4. Germline CDR1 and CDR2: GTSNPN and SVGIG (reference sequence). The full variable domain, in which reference TRBV30 and TRBJ2-3 provide the parts outside the CDR3, is SQTIHQWPATLVQPVGSPLSLECTVEGTSNPNLYWYRQAAGRGLQLLFYSVGIGQISSEVPQNLSASRPQDRQFILSSKKLLLSDSGFYLCAFSGNADTQYFGPGTRLTVL.